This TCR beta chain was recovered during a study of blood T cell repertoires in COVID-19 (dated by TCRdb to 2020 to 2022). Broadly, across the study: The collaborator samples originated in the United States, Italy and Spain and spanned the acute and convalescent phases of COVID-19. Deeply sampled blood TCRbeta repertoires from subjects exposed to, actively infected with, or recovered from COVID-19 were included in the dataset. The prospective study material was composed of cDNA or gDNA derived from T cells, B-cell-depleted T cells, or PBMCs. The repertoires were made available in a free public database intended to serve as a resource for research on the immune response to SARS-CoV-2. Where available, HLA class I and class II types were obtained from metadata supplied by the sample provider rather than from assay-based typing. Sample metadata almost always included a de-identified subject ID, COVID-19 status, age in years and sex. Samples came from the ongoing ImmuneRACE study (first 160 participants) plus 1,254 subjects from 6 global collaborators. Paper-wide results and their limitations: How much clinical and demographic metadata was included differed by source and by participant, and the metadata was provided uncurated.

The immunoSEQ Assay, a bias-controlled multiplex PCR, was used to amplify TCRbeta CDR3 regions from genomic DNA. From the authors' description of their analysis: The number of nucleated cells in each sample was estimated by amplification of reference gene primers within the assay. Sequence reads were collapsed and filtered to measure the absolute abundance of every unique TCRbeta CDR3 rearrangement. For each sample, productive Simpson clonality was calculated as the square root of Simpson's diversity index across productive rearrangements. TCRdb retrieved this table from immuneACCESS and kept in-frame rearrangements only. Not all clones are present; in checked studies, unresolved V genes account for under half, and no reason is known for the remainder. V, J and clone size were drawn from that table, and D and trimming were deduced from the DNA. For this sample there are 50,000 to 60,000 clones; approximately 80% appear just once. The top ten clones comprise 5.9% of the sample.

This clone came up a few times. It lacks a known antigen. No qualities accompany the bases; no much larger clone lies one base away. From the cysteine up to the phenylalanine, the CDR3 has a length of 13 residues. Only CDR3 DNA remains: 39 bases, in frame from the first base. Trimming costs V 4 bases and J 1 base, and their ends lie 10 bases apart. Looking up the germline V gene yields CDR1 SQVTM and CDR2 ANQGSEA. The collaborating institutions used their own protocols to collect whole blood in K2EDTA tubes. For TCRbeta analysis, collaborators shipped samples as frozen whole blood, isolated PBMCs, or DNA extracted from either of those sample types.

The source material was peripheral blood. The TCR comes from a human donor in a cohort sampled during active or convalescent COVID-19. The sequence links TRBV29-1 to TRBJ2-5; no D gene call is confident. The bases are TGCAGCGTTGGTCGGCGGATCCAAGAGACCCAGTACTTC. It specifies CSVGRRIQETQYF. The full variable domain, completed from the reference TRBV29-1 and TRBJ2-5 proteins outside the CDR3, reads SAVISQKPSRDICQRGTSLTIQCQVDSQVTMMFWYRQQPGQSLTLIATANQGSEATYESGFVIDKFPISRPNLTFSTLTVSNMSPEDSSIYLCSVGRRIQETQYFGPGTRLLVL.